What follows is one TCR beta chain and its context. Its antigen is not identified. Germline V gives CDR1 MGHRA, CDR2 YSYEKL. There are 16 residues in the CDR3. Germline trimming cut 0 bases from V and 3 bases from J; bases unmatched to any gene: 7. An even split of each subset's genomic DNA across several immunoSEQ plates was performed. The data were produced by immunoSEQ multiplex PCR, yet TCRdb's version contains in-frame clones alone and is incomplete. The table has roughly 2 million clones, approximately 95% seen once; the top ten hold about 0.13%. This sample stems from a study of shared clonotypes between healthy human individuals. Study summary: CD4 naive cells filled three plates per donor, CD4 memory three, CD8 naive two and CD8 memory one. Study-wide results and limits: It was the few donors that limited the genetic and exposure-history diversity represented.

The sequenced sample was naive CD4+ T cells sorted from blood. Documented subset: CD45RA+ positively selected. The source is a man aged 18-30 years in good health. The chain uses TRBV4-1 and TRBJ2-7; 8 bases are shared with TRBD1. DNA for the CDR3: TGCGCCAGCAGCCAAGATGCCGGACAGGGTATCTACGAGCAGTACTTC. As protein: CASSQDAGQGIYEQYF.